These T cell receptor beta chains were read from a single sample in a study of blood T cell repertoires in COVID-19. Here immunoSEQ multiplex PCR was the method, and the copy in TCRdb shows in-frame clones only, minus some. The sample holds about 130,000 clones, approximately 80% seen once. The source material was peripheral blood. The receptors originated from an elderly woman with acute or convalescent COVID-19. The CDR3 runs from the conserved cysteine through the conserved F or W. A D gene is named only where the DNA matches it firmly. Clone size is stated in some rows and not others, as once, few, many or a class when expanded.

length: 13; J: TRBJ1-2; D: TRBD1; V: TRBV7-2; size: -; DNA: TGTGCCAGCAGCTTAGGGCAGGGGGGTGGCTACACCTTC; CDR3: CASSLGQGGGYTF
length: 15; J: TRBJ2-3; D: -; V: TRBV27; size: -; DNA: TGTGCCAGCGGATTTAGCGGAATTAGTACAGATACGCAGTATTTT; CDR3: CASGFSGISTDTQYF
length: 16; J: TRBJ2-7; D: TRBD1; V: TRBV27; size: -; DNA: TGTGCCAGCAGTCCGACCGGACAGGGGGGCACCTACGAGCAGTACTTC; CDR3: CASSPTGQGGTYEQYF
length: 16; J: TRBJ2-1; D: TRBD2; V: TRBV5-8; size: -; DNA: TGTGCCAGCAGCTTTGGACTAGCGGGGGGCATAGATGAGCAGTTCTTC; CDR3: CASSFGLAGGIDEQFF
length: 19; J: TRBJ2-4; D: -; V: TRBV6-4; size: few; DNA: TGTGCCAGCAGCGACCCTTCTCCCGCAAGATCGATAGACTTAAACATTCAGTACTTC; CDR3: CASSDPSPARSIDLNIQYF
length: 15; J: TRBJ2-2; D: TRBD1; V: TRBV4-1; size: -; DNA: TGCGCCAGCTCCCAAACAGGGGCGGACACCGGGGAGCTGTTTTTT; CDR3: CASSQTGADTGELFF
length: 14; J: TRBJ2-2; D: -; V: TRBV11-2; size: -; DNA: TGTGCCAGCAGCTTAGAGGGGGGCACCGGGGAGCTGTTTTTT; CDR3: CASSLEGGTGELFF
length: 17; J: TRBJ2-1; D: TRBD2; V: TRBV7-3; size: -; DNA: TGTGCCAGCAGCCCCCAGGGGGGGGCTAGCGGGAACAATGAGCAGTTCTTC; CDR3: CASSPQGGASGNNEQFF
length: 13; J: TRBJ2-2; D: -; V: TRBV27; size: -; DNA: TGTGCCAGCAGTTTCAGGGAAGCCGGGGAGCTGTTTTTT; CDR3: CASSFREAGELFF
length: 13; J: TRBJ2-4; D: -; V: TRBV19; size: -; DNA: TGTGCCAGTAGTATAGATCGGAGCACCATTCAGTACTTC; CDR3: CASSIDRSTIQYF
length: 14; J: TRBJ2-1; D: TRBD2; V: TRBV4-1; size: -; DNA: TGCGCCAGCAGCCTAGCGGGGGGGCTACATGAGCAGTTCTTC; CDR3: CASSLAGGLHEQFF
length: 12; J: TRBJ1-2; D: -; V: TRBV7-2; size: -; DNA: TGTGCCAGCAGCTTAGACAATTATGGCTACACCTTC; CDR3: CASSLDNYGYTF
length: 15; J: TRBJ1-5; D: -; V: TRBV4-3; size: once; DNA: TGCGCCAGCAGCCAAGGACTCAGGGGCAATCAGCCCCAGCATTTT; CDR3: CASSQGLRGNQPQHF
length: 17; J: TRBJ1-4; D: -; V: TRBV5-8; size: -; DNA: TGTGCCAGCAGCTCCGGGAGGGGGAGCGCAACTAATGAAAAACTGTTTTTT; CDR3: CASSSGRGSATNEKLFF
length: 15; J: TRBJ1-1; D: -; V: TRBV6-5; size: -; DNA: TGTGCCAGCAGTCCTCAATCAGGGGAGGGCACTGAAGCTTTCTTT; CDR3: CASSPQSGEGTEAFF
length: 14; J: TRBJ1-2; D: -; V: TRBV5-4; size: -; DNA: TGTGCCAGCAGCGGAGGATTGTCTAACTATGGCTACACCTTC; CDR3: CASSGGLSNYGYTF
length: 15; J: TRBJ2-7; D: -; V: TRBV4-2; size: -; DNA: TGTGCCAGCAGCCAATCCGGAGAGCAGTCCTACGAGCAGTACTTC; CDR3: CASSQSGEQSYEQYF
length: 14; J: TRBJ1-1; D: -; V: TRBV19; size: -; DNA: TGTGCCAGTAGTATTGGGGCTCGGAACACTGAAGCTTTCTTT; CDR3: CASSIGARNTEAFF
length: 18; J: TRBJ2-6; D: -; V: TRBV6-2/TRBV6-3; size: few; DNA: TGTGCCAGCAGTTATGAAGCAGGGGAAATGTCTGGGGCCAACGTCCTGACTTTC; CDR3: CASSYEAGEMSGANVLTF
length: 14; J: TRBJ1-4; D: -; V: TRBV5-1; size: -; DNA: TGCGCCAGCAGCGCTGACTGGGGGGTTGAAAAACTGTTTTTT; CDR3: CASSADWGVEKLFF
length: 13; J: TRBJ1-1; D: -; V: TRBV25-1; size: -; DNA: TGTGCCAGCAGTGGCGGGGGTAGGTATGAAGCTTTCTTT; CDR3: CASSGGGRYEAFF
length: 21; J: TRBJ2-3; D: -; V: TRBV29-1; size: -; DNA: TGCAGCGTTGAAGATTTACTAGACTCCCCCGCCCGCAGCGGTAGCACAGATACGCAGTATTTT; CDR3: CSVEDLLDSPARSGSTDTQYF
length: 18; J: TRBJ2-3; D: TRBD2; V: TRBV19; size: few; DNA: TGTGCCAGTAGCCGTCTAGGGACTAGCGGGGGCCGGGCAGATACGCAGTATTTT; CDR3: CASSRLGTSGGRADTQYF
length: 14; J: TRBJ2-7; D: -; V: TRBV6-6; size: -; DNA: TGTGCCAGCAGTTCCGACAGAGTCCCCTTCGAGCAGTACTTC; CDR3: CASSSDRVPFEQYF
length: 14; J: TRBJ1-6; D: -; V: TRBV27; size: -; DNA: TGTGCCACCAGACGGGGGGGAAATAATTCACCCCTCCACTTT; CDR3: CATRRGGNNSPLHF
length: 16; J: TRBJ2-2; D: TRBD1; V: TRBV4-1; size: -; DNA: TGCGCCAGCAGCGCCCGGACAGGCTTTGGGGGCGGGGAGCTGTTTTTT; CDR3: CASSARTGFGGGELFF
length: 13; J: TRBJ1-1; D: -; V: TRBV6-5; size: few; DNA: TGTGCCAGCAGTTCGGACAGCGACACTGAAGCTTTCTTT; CDR3: CASSSDSDTEAFF
length: 18; J: TRBJ2-5; D: TRBD2; V: TRBV4-1; size: -; DNA: TGCGCCAGCAGCCAAGATGCCTCGACTAGCGGGGGCGAAGAGACCCAGTACTTC; CDR3: CASSQDASTSGGEETQYF
length: 14; J: TRBJ2-7; D: -; V: TRBV15; size: -; DNA: TGTGCCACCAGCAGAGAAGCGGCATCCTACGAGCAGTACTTC; CDR3: CATSREAASYEQYF
length: 14; J: TRBJ1-4; D: TRBD1; V: TRBV7-9; size: -; DNA: TGTGCCAGCAGCTTAAGGCAGGGGGATGAAAAACTGTTTTTT; CDR3: CASSLRQGDEKLFF
length: 18; J: TRBJ2-2; D: TRBD1; V: TRBV10-3; size: -; DNA: TGTGCCATCAGTGGCACGGGACAGGGGTCCGCGAACACCGGGGAGCTGTTTTTT; CDR3: CAISGTGQGSANTGELFF
length: 15; J: TRBJ1-6; D: -; V: TRBV2; size: -; DNA: TGTGCCAGCAGTGGAGACGGAGGAAAAAATTCACCCCTCCACTTT; CDR3: CASSGDGGKNSPLHF
length: 11; J: TRBJ2-5; D: -; V: TRBV12-3/TRBV12-4; size: -; DNA: TGTGCCAGCAGTCTTTCAGAGGACCAGTACTTC; CDR3: CASSLSEDQYF
length: 15; J: TRBJ1-2; D: -; V: TRBV3-1/TRBV3-2; size: -; DNA: TGTGCCAGCAGCCAAGATCCGGCCGCGACCGGGGGCTACACCTTC; CDR3: CASSQDPAATGGYTF
length: 14; J: TRBJ1-2; D: -; V: TRBV7-6; size: -; DNA: TGTGCCAGCAGCTTAGCTGGCAGGGGAGATGGCTACACCTTC; CDR3: CASSLAGRGDGYTF
length: 14; J: TRBJ2-7; D: -; V: TRBV7-9; size: -; DNA: TGTGCCAGCAGCCCAGCGGGTAGTACCTACGAGCAGTACTTC; CDR3: CASSPAGSTYEQYF
length: 18; J: TRBJ1-6; D: TRBD1; V: TRBV27; size: -; DNA: TGTGCCAGCAGTCGGACCCCGGGACAGGGGAGAAATAATTCACCCCTCCACTTT; CDR3: CASSRTPGQGRNNSPLHF
length: 13; J: TRBJ2-7; D: TRBD1; V: TRBV29-1; size: -; DNA: TGCAGCGTTGGATTCACAGGGGGCTACGAGCAGTACTTC; CDR3: CSVGFTGGYEQYF
length: 16; J: TRBJ1-6; D: -; V: TRBV24-1; size: few; DNA: TGTGCCACCAGTGATCCAATACCGGAGGGGAATTCACCCCTCCACTTT; CDR3: CATSDPIPEGNSPLHF
length: 12; J: TRBJ2-7; D: -; V: TRBV11-3; size: -; DNA: TGTGCCAGCAGCTTAACAGGAACCGAGCAGTACTTC; CDR3: CASSLTGTEQYF
length: 16; J: TRBJ2-7; D: TRBD1; V: TRBV10-3; size: -; DNA: TGTGCCATCAGTGACACGCGGGACAGGGGGCTTTGGGAGCAGTACTTC; CDR3: CAISDTRDRGLWEQYF
length: 13; J: TRBJ2-3; D: -; V: TRBV15; size: -; DNA: TGTGCCACCAGCCTAACAGGCTCAGATACGCAGTATTTT; CDR3: CATSLTGSDTQYF
length: 15; J: TRBJ1-1; D: TRBD1; V: TRBV3-1/TRBV3-2; size: -; DNA: TGTGCCAGCAGCCAAACGGGACAGGGGAGGCCTGAAGCTTTCTTT; CDR3: CASSQTGQGRPEAFF
length: 15; J: TRBJ1-6; D: -; V: TRBV7-3; size: -; DNA: TGTGCCAGCAGCCTGCTGAATGGGGGAGGTTCACCCCTCCACTTT; CDR3: CASSLLNGGGSPLHF
length: 17; J: TRBJ1-5; D: TRBD1; V: TRBV27; size: once; DNA: TGTGCCAGCAGTCCCCATATGCCGGGACAGGGGGTTCAGCCCCAGCATTTT; CDR3: CASSPHMPGQGVQPQHF
length: 15; J: TRBJ2-1; D: TRBD2; V: TRBV2; size: -; DNA: TGTGCCAGCAGGAGGCTAGCGGGGTCCGGGAATGAGCAGTTCTTC; CDR3: CASRRLAGSGNEQFF
length: 15; J: TRBJ2-6; D: -; V: TRBV7-2; size: -; DNA: TGTGCCAGCAGCAAAAGGAGCTTTGGGGCCAACGTCCTGACTTTC; CDR3: CASSKRSFGANVLTF
length: 15; J: TRBJ2-4; D: TRBD1; V: TRBV5-4; size: once; DNA: TGTGCCAGCAGCTTGGACGGCAGGGGGCAAAACATTCAGTACTTC; CDR3: CASSLDGRGQNIQYF
length: 14; J: TRBJ2-2; D: -; V: TRBV5-1; size: -; DNA: TGCGCCAGCAGCTTGGGGACATTTGTAGGGGAGCTGTTTTTT; CDR3: CASSLGTFVGELFF
length: 15; J: TRBJ2-5; D: TRBD1; V: TRBV10-3; size: -; DNA: TGTGCCATCAGGAAGGGACAGAGCTACCAAGAGACCCAGTACTTC; CDR3: CAIRKGQSYQETQYF
length: 16; J: TRBJ2-4; D: -; V: TRBV18; size: -; DNA: TGTGCCAGCTCACCACTTTCAGGGGTTGGTGAAAACATTCAGTACTTC; CDR3: CASSPLSGVGENIQYF
length: 11; J: TRBJ1-2; D: -; V: TRBV4-2; size: -; DNA: TGTGCCAGCAGCCAGGATGAGGGCCTTACCTTC; CDR3: CASSQDEGLTF